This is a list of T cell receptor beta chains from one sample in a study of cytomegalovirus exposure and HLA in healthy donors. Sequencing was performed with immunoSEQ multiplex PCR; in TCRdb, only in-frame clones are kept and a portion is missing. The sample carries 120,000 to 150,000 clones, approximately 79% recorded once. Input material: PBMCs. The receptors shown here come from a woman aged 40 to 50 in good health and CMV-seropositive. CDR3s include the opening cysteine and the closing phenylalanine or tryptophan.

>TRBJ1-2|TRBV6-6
CASSQGYYGYTF
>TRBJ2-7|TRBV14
CASSPEGKAYEQYF
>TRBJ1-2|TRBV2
CASRAGGAPGGYTF
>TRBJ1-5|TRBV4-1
CASSQPGQFNQPQHF
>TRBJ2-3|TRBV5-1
CASSSPGLVDTQYF
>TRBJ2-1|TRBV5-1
CASRSYLDGGYEQFF
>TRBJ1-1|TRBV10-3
CASRTGLNTEAFF
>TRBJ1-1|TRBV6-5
CASSPLGLKNTEAFF
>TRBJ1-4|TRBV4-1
CASSPQARGNEKLFF
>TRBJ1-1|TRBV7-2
CASSSQPGTEAFF
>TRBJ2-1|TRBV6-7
CASSYLGIRVSGGNNEQFF
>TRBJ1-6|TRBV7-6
CASSLETGRSPLHF
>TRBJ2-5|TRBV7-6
CASSFGGGAFRETQYF
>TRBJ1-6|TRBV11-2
CASSPRNYNSPLHF
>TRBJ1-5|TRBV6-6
CASRSGTGGGQPQHF
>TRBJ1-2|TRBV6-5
CASSPDREFGYTF
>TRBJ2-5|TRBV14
CASSQDASGETQYF
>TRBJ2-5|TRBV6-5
CASSYRKTGQGETQYF
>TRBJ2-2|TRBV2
CASRKDRGPTGELFF
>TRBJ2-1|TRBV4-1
CASSQDMAGKGYNEQFF
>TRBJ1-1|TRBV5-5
CASSRTGESNTEAFF
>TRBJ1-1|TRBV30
CALSGSEGAEAFF
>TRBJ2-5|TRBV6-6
CASSQGLAGETQYF